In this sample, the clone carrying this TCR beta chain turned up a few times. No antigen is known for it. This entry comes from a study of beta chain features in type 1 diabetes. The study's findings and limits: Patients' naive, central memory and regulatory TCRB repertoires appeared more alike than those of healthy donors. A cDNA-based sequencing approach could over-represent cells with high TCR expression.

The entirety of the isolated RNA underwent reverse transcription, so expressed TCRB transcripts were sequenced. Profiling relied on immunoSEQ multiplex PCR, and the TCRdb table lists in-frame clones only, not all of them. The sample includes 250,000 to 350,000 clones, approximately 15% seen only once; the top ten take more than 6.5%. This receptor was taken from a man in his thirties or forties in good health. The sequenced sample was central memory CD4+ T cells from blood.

The CDR3 reads CASSFGLAETQYF. The DNA for the CDR3 is TGTGCCAGCAGCTTCGGGCTAGCTGAGACCCAGTACTTC. The chain recombines TRBV7-7 with TRBJ2-5, with D maybe TRBD2 (5 bases). Trimming cost V 3 bases and J 5 bases, with 10 bases left between them. The CDR3 loop spans 13 amino acids. CDR1 is SSHAT, CDR2 FNYEAQ, per germline (reference sequence).